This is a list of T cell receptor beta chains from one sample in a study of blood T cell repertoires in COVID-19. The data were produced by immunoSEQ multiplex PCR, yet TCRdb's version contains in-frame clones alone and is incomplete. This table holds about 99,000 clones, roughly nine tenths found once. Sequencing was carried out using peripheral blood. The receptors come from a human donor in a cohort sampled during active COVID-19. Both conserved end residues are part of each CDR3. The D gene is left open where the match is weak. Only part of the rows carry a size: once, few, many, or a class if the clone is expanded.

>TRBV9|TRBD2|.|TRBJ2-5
CASSPGVRLAAETQYF
TGTGCCAGCAGCCCTGGGGTACGACTAGCGGCGGAGACCCAGTACTTC
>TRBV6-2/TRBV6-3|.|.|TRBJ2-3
CASSYSRGRGGSTDTQYF
TGTGCCAGCAGTTACTCGAGAGGACGGGGTGGTTCCACAGATACGCAGTATTTT
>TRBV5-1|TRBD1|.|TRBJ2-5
CASASRTGTETQYF
TGCGCCAGCGCCTCGAGGACAGGGACAGAGACCCAGTACTTC
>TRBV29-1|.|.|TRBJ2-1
CSVPTGGGSYNEQFF
TGCAGCGTCCCGACTGGTGGGGGGTCCTACAATGAGCAGTTCTTC
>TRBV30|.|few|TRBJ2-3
CAWYFSSTDTQYF
TGTGCCTGGTACTTCTCCAGCACAGATACGCAGTATTTT
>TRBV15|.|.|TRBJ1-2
CATVGHREANYGYTF
TGTGCCACAGTAGGCCATAGGGAGGCTAACTATGGCTACACCTTC
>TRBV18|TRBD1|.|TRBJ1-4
CASSPGKGANEKLFF
TGTGCCAGCTCACCAGGGAAGGGGGCAAATGAAAAACTGTTTTTT
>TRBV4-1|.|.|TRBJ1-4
CASSGGGTNEKLFF
TGCGCCAGCAGCGGCGGGGGGACAAATGAAAAACTGTTTTTT
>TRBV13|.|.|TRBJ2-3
CASSPPRTVITDTQYF
TGTGCCAGCAGCCCCCCCCGGACAGTTATCACAGATACGCAGTATTTT
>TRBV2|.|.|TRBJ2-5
CASSDPTAHQLQETQYF
TGTGCCAGCAGTGACCCGACAGCACATCAACTTCAAGAGACCCAGTACTTC
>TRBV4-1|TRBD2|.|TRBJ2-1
CASSQDWPSGGPPFNEQFF
TGCGCCAGCAGCCAAGATTGGCCTAGCGGGGGCCCCCCTTTCAATGAGCAGTTCTTC
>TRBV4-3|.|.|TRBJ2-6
CASSQASGANVLTF
TGCGCCAGCAGCCAAGCTTCTGGGGCCAACGTCCTGACTTTC
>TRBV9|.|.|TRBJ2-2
CASSVESGPNGELFF
TGTGCCAGCAGCGTAGAAAGCGGACCTAACGGGGAGCTGTTTTTT
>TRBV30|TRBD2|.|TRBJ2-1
CAWTLAGFYNEQFF
TGTGCCTGGACTCTAGCGGGATTCTACAATGAGCAGTTCTTC
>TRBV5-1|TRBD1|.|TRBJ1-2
CVSSPGGQGNGYTF
TGCGTCAGCAGCCCAGGAGGACAGGGGAATGGCTACACCTTC
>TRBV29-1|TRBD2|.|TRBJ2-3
CSVAGTSGSADTQYF
TGCAGCGTCGCCGGGACTAGCGGGAGCGCGGATACGCAGTATTTT
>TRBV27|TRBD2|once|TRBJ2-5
CASSGIGGSRETQYF
TGTGCCAGCAGTGGGATCGGGGGGTCCCGCGAGACCCAGTACTTC
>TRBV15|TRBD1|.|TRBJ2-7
CATSISYQGAQEQYF
TGTGCCACCAGCATCTCCTACCAGGGGGCTCAGGAGCAGTACTTC
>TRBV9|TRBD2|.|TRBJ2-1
CASSVSGSPSYNEQFF
TGTGCCAGCAGCGTTAGCGGGAGTCCCTCCTACAATGAGCAGTTCTTC
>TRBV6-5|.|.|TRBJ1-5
CASRGADTYQPQHF
TGTGCCAGCAGGGGGGCAGACACCTATCAGCCCCAGCATTTT
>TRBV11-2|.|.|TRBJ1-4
CASSLLRGVDEKLFF
TGTGCCAGCAGCTTATTACGCGGAGTTGATGAAAAACTGTTTTTT
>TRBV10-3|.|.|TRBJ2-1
CAISESPGDRNEQFF
TGTGCCATCAGTGAGTCCCCAGGGGATAGGAATGAGCAGTTCTTC
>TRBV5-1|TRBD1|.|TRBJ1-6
CASSTSTGPPLHF
TGCGCCAGCAGCACTTCGACAGGGCCACCCCTCCACTTT
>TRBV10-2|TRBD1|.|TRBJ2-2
CASRGSLDRGYTGELFF
TGCGCCAGCAGAGGTTCGTTGGACAGGGGATATACCGGGGAGCTGTTTTTT
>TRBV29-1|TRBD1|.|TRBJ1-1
CSVERGFFHGDRENTEAFF
TGCAGCGTTGAAAGGGGTTTTTTCCACGGGGACAGGGAGAACACTGAAGCTTTCTTT
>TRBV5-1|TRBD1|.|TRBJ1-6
CASSAGQGRNSPLHF
TGCGCCAGCAGCGCGGGACAGGGAAGAAATTCACCCCTCCACTTT
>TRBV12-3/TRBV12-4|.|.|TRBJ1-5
CASSFRGDQPQHF
TGTGCCAGCAGTTTTCGGGGGGATCAGCCCCAGCATTTT
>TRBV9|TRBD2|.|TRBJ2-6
CASSVAGGGSGANVLTF
TGTGCCAGCAGCGTAGCCGGGGGGGGCTCTGGGGCCAACGTCCTGACTTTC
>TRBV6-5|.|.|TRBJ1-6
CASSQQISLYSPLHF
TGTGCCAGCAGCCAACAGATTTCCCTCTATTCACCCCTCCACTTT
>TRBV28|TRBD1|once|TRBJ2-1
CASSPDRGGDNEQFF
TGTGCCAGCAGTCCCGACAGGGGGGGGGACAATGAGCAGTTCTTC
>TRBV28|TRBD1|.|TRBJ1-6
CASSLTGGASPLHF
TGTGCCAGCAGCCTTACAGGGGGCGCGTCACCCCTCCACTTT
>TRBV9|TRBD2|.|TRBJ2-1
CASSPQPAGGYNEQFF
TGTGCCAGCAGCCCCCAGCCAGCGGGGGGTTACAATGAGCAGTTCTTC
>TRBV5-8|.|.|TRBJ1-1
CASTKDPGPMNTEAFF
TGTGCCAGCACCAAAGACCCGGGTCCGATGAACACTGAAGCTTTCTTT